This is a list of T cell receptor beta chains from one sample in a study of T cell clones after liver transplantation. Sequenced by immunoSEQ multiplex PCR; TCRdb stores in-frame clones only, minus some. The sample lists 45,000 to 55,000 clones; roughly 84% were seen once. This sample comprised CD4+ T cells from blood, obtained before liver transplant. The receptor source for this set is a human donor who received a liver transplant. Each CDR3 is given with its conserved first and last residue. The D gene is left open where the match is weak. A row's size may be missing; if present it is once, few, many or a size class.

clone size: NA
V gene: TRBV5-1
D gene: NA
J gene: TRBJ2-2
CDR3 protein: CASSRDSPSRFPGELFF
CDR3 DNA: TGCGCCAGCAGCCGAGACTCCCCGAGTCGGTTCCCCGGGGAGCTGTTTTTT

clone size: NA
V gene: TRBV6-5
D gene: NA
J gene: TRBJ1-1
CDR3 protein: CASRTGDFNTEAFF
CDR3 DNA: TGTGCCAGCAGAACGGGGGACTTTAACACTGAAGCTTTCTTT

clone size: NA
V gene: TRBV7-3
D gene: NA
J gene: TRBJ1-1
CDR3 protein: CASSSLGGNTEAFF
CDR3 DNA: TGTGCCAGCAGCTCCTTGGGGGGGAACACTGAAGCTTTCTTT

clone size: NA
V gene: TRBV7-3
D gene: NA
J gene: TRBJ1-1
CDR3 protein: CASSLNKGAEAFF
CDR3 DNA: TGTGCCAGCAGCTTAAATAAGGGTGCTGAAGCTTTCTTT

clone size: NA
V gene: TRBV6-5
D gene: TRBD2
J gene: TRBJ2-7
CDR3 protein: CASRKTSGENEQYF
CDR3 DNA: TGTGCCAGCAGAAAGACTAGCGGGGAAAACGAGCAGTACTTC

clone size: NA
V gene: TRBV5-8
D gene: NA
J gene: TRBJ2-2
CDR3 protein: CASSLVLDGANTGELFF
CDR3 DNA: TGTGCCAGCAGCTTGGTCCTCGACGGGGCGAACACCGGGGAGCTGTTTTTT

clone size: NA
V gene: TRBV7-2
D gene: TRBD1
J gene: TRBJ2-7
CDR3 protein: CASSRDRDYEQYF
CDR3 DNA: TGTGCCAGCAGCCGGGACAGGGACTACGAGCAGTACTTC

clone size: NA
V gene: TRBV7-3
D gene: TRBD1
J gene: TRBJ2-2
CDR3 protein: CASSLTDRAGELFF
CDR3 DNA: TGTGCCAGCAGCTTAACAGACAGGGCCGGGGAGCTGTTTTTT

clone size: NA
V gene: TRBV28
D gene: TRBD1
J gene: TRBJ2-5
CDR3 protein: CASSLATGQSQAQYF
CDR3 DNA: TGTGCCAGCAGTTTAGCGACGGGACAGTCCCAAGCCCAGTACTTC

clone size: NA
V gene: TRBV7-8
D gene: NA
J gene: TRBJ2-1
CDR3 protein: CASSQTLANSYNEQFF
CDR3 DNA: TGTGCCAGCAGCCAAACCCTAGCGAACTCCTACAATGAGCAGTTCTTC

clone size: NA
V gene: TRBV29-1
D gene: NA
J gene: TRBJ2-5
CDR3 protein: CSVVAVQETQYF
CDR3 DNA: TGCAGCGTTGTGGCAGTCCAAGAGACCCAGTACTTC

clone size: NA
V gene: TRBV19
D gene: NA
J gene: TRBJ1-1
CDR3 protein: CASSFRDTEAFF
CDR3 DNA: TGTGCCAGTAGTTTCAGGGATACTGAAGCTTTCTTT

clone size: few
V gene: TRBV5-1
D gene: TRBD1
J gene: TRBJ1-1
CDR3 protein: CASSLDQGERWDTEAFF
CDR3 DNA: TGCGCCAGCAGCTTGGATCAGGGGGAAAGGTGGGACACTGAAGCTTTCTTT

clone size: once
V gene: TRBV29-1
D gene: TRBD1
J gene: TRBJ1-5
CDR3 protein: CSVLLDRSNQPQHF
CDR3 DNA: TGCAGCGTCCTCTTGGACAGGAGCAATCAGCCCCAGCATTTT

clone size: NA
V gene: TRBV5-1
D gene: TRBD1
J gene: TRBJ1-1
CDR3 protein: CASSLGQGTGLAFF
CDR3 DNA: TGCGCCAGCAGCTTGGGACAGGGCACGGGGTTGGCTTTCTTT